These T cell receptor beta chains were read from a single sample in a study of cytomegalovirus exposure and HLA in healthy donors. The data were produced by immunoSEQ multiplex PCR, yet TCRdb's version contains in-frame clones alone and is incomplete. Here the sample spans 150,000 to 200,000 clones, approximately 86% being singletons. Sequenced material: PBMCs. These receptors were taken from a woman between 18 and 29 years old in good health and CMV-seronegative. Both conserved end residues are part of each CDR3. A D gene is named only where the DNA matches it firmly. Size values are once, few and many counts, or a class for expanded clones, and some rows have none.

d_gene	abundance	j_gene	v_gene	CDR3aa	CDR3nt
NA	NA	TRBJ2-2	TRBV18	CASSRVTTGELFF	TGTGCCAGCTCCAGGGTGACCACCGGGGAGCTGTTTTTT
NA	NA	TRBJ1-5	TRBV30	CAWSLGDNQPQHF	TGTGCCTGGAGCCTCGGGGACAATCAGCCCCAGCATTTT
NA	NA	TRBJ2-7	TRBV5-5	CASSRNLGSSYEQYF	TGTGCCAGCAGCCGTAATCTAGGCAGCTCCTACGAGCAGTACTTC
NA	few	TRBJ1-1	TRBV7-9	CASSSARDTEAFF	TGTGCCAGCAGCTCCGCCCGGGACACTGAAGCTTTCTTT
TRBD1	NA	TRBJ2-2	TRBV7-2	CASSLVGTDFTGELFF	TGTGCCAGCAGCTTAGTTGGGACAGACTTCACCGGGGAGCTGTTTTTT
TRBD1	NA	TRBJ2-7	TRBV19	CASTGTGSYEQYF	TGTGCCAGTACCGGGACAGGATCCTACGAGCAGTACTTC
TRBD2	few	TRBJ2-2	TRBV7-2	CASSTRLAGGTGELFF	TGTGCCAGCAGCACTAGACTAGCGGGAGGGACCGGGGAGCTGTTTTTT
TRBD1	NA	TRBJ2-2	TRBV6-9	CASSTLDRGQNTGELFF	TGTGCCAGCAGTACCTTGGACAGGGGGCAGAACACCGGGGAGCTGTTTTTT
TRBD1	NA	TRBJ2-2	TRBV4-3	CASSQDVRQGLAGELFF	TGCGCCAGCAGCCAAGACGTCCGACAGGGGTTGGCCGGGGAGCTGTTTTTT
TRBD2	NA	TRBJ2-1	TRBV19	CASSIAYGGGSVDNEQFF	TGTGCCAGTAGTATAGCGTACGGCGGGGGTTCGGTTGACAATGAGCAGTTCTTC
TRBD2	few	TRBJ2-5	TRBV5-4	CASSLGLADQETQYF	TGTGCCAGCAGCTTGGGACTAGCGGACCAAGAGACCCAGTACTTC
NA	NA	TRBJ2-3	TRBV4-1	CASSQDGPDTQYF	TGCGCCAGCAGCCAAGATGGGCCAGATACGCAGTATTTT
TRBD1	few	TRBJ2-2	TRBV19	CASSIRRTGNTGELFF	TGTGCCAGTAGTATAAGACGGACAGGGAACACCGGGGAGCTGTTTTTT
TRBD1	NA	TRBJ2-7	TRBV9	CASSLGTGVGSYEQYF	TGTGCCAGCAGCCTAGGGACAGGGGTAGGTTCCTACGAGCAGTACTTC
NA	NA	TRBJ1-2	TRBV4-1	CASSPYRGDNYGYTF	TGCGCCAGCAGCCCATACCGGGGGGATAACTATGGCTACACCTTC
NA	NA	TRBJ2-3	TRBV11-3	CASSSRASPEADTQYF	TGTGCCAGCAGCTCCCGGGCAAGCCCGGAGGCAGATACGCAGTATTTT
NA	NA	TRBJ1-1	TRBV11-3	CASSLATGTDTEAFF	TGTGCCAGCAGCTTAGCCACAGGGACGGACACTGAAGCTTTCTTT
TRBD2	few	TRBJ2-3	TRBV5-4	CASRAGAQLTDTQYF	TGTGCCAGCAGGGCGGGAGCCCAACTCACAGATACGCAGTATTTT
TRBD1	NA	TRBJ2-7	TRBV27	CASSYGPRQGEQYF	TGTGCCAGCAGTTATGGCCCCAGACAGGGCGAGCAGTACTTC
TRBD1	NA	TRBJ1-1	TRBV15	CATSRRTGAGNTEAFF	TGTGCCACCAGCAGACGGACAGGGGCTGGTAACACTGAAGCTTTCTTT
TRBD1	NA	TRBJ2-5	TRBV18	CASSAGTGMGETQYF	TGTGCCAGCTCAGCCGGGACAGGGATGGGAGAGACCCAGTACTTC
NA	NA	TRBJ1-6	TRBV7-2	CASSLVRGQNSPLHF	TGTGCCAGCAGCTTAGTTCGCGGTCAGAATTCACCCCTCCACTTT
TRBD2	few	TRBJ2-5	TRBV30	CAWSVGTSVETQYF	TGTGCCTGGAGTGTGGGGACTAGCGTGGAGACCCAGTACTTC
TRBD1	NA	TRBJ1-4	TRBV5-1	CASRSGGVSEKLFF	TGCGCCAGCAGATCAGGGGGCGTAAGTGAAAAACTGTTTTTT
TRBD2	once	TRBJ2-1	TRBV7-9	CASSIGTGGGSFF	TGCGCCAGCAGCATCGGGACTGGCGGGGGGTCGTTCTTC
NA	few	TRBJ2-2	TRBV6-4	CASSDTSQTGSGELFF	TGTGCCAGCAGTGACACCTCTCAAACAGGGTCCGGGGAGCTGTTTTTT
TRBD2	NA	TRBJ2-7	TRBV7-2	CANPPGLAGGYEQYF	TGTGCCAACCCCCCGGGACTAGCGGGAGGGTACGAGCAGTACTTC
TRBD1	NA	TRBJ1-3	TRBV6-6	CASTGGVMFGNTIYF	TGTGCCAGCACAGGGGGCGTTATGTTCGGAAACACCATATATTTT
NA	NA	TRBJ1-1	TRBV6-6	CASSRGTPLSAEAFF	TGTGCCAGCAGTAGGGGGACCCCCCTGAGCGCTGAAGCTTTCTTT
NA	NA	TRBJ1-2	TRBV5-4	CASSLAGNGVGYTF	TGTGCCAGCAGCTTGGCCGGGAACGGGGTCGGCTACACCTTC
TRBD1	NA	TRBJ2-5	TRBV7-2	CASSLGQGQETQYF	TGTGCCAGCAGCTTGGGACAGGGACAAGAGACCCAGTACTTC
TRBD1	NA	TRBJ2-1	TRBV7-9	CASSLVLGQGGNEQFF	TGTGCCAGCAGCTTAGTCCTTGGACAGGGAGGAAATGAGCAGTTCTTC
TRBD1	NA	TRBJ1-2	TRBV6-6	CASSYQTGLYGYTF	TGTGCCAGCAGTTACCAGACAGGGCTCTATGGCTACACCTTC
TRBD2	NA	TRBJ2-7	TRBV5-4	CASSLGSRGGGAHEQYF	TGTGCCAGCAGCTTGGGGTCTCGAGGCGGGGGGGCCCACGAGCAGTACTTC
TRBD1	once	TRBJ2-1	TRBV18	CASSPPKGQNNEQFF	TGTGCCAGCTCACCACCTAAGGGACAGAACAATGAGCAGTTCTTC
NA	NA	TRBJ2-7	TRBV11-3	CASSLPRGAWRYEQYF	TGTGCCAGCAGCTTACCCCGGGGAGCTTGGAGGTACGAGCAGTACTTC
NA	NA	TRBJ1-1	TRBV19	CASSIRGTSTEAFF	TGTGCCAGTAGTATCCGGGGGACGAGCACTGAAGCTTTCTTT
NA	NA	TRBJ2-7	TRBV5-1	CASSSRESSYEQYF	TGCGCCAGCAGCTCTAGGGAGAGCTCCTACGAGCAGTACTTC
TRBD1	NA	TRBJ1-2	TRBV6-6	CASSTGDYGYTF	TGTGCCAGCAGTACAGGGGACTATGGCTACACCTTC
NA	NA	TRBJ1-3	TRBV30	CAWSPGRPSTIYF	TGTGCCTGGAGCCCCGGGAGGCCTTCGACCATATATTTT
NA	NA	TRBJ1-2	TRBV5-4	CASSLNLGARGYTF	TGTGCCAGCAGCTTGAATTTGGGGGCGCGGGGCTACACCTTC
TRBD1	once	TRBJ1-5	TRBV7-8	CASSPWTGAGNQPQHF	TGTGCCAGCAGCCCCTGGACAGGGGCAGGGAATCAGCCCCAGCATTTT
TRBD1	NA	TRBJ2-7	TRBV6-4	CASSQGTAHPYEQYF	TGTGCCAGCAGTCAAGGGACAGCGCATCCCTACGAGCAGTACTTC
TRBD2	NA	TRBJ2-2	TRBV7-2	CASSLVGGSNTGELFF	TGTGCCAGCAGCTTAGTGGGGGGGTCAAACACCGGGGAGCTGTTTTTT
TRBD2	NA	TRBJ2-5	TRBV5-1	CASSSSGGAIETQYF	TGCGCCAGCAGCTCTAGCGGGGGGGCCATTGAGACCCAGTACTTC
TRBD1	NA	TRBJ1-2	TRBV28	CASSLGTGSFGYTF	TGTGCCAGCAGTCTAGGGACAGGATCCTTCGGCTACACCTTC
TRBD1	once	TRBJ2-1	TRBV6-5	CASSYGTGSYNEQFF	TGTGCCAGCAGTTACGGGACAGGGTCTTACAATGAGCAGTTCTTC
TRBD1	NA	TRBJ1-2	TRBV4-1	CASSQESQGAVNGYTF	TGCGCCAGCAGCCAAGAAAGCCAGGGGGCTGTGAATGGCTACACCTTC
TRBD1	NA	TRBJ1-5	TRBV18	CASSTGGLNSNQPQHF	TGTGCCAGCTCGACAGGGGGCCTAAATAGCAATCAGCCCCAGCATTTT
TRBD1	once	TRBJ1-2	TRBV6-1	CASSEYRGTDYGYTF	TGTGCCAGCAGTGAATACAGGGGAACGGACTATGGCTACACCTTC
TRBD1	NA	TRBJ2-7	TRBV5-1	CASSLAQGAYSEQYF	TGCGCCAGCAGCTTGGCCCAGGGGGCGTATTCCGAGCAGTACTTC
NA	NA	TRBJ1-5	TRBV18	CASSPKENQPQHF	TGTGCCAGCTCACCAAAAGAGAATCAGCCCCAGCATTTT
TRBD1	NA	TRBJ2-7	TRBV5-4	CASSFPGQGPHEQYF	TGTGCCAGCAGCTTTCCGGGACAGGGGCCCCACGAGCAGTACTTC
NA	NA	TRBJ2-7	TRBV19	CASSIYSSRAYEQYF	TGTGCCAGCAGTATTTATAGCTCCAGAGCCTACGAGCAGTACTTC
NA	once	TRBJ2-6	TRBV5-1	CASSLTGSSGANVLTF	TGCGCCAGCAGCCTGACGGGGAGCTCTGGGGCCAACGTCCTGACTTTC
NA	NA	TRBJ1-6	TRBV5-1	CASSWVGGDSPLHF	TGCGCCAGCAGTTGGGTGGGGGGAGATTCACCCCTCCACTTT
TRBD2	NA	TRBJ2-1	TRBV4-1	CASSGSGGGGEQFF	TGCGCCAGCAGCGGTAGCGGGGGAGGCGGTGAGCAGTTCTTC
TRBD1	once	TRBJ1-3	TRBV29-1	CSGRGQGLYGNTIYF	TGCAGCGGACGTGGACAGGGACTCTATGGAAACACCATATATTTT
TRBD2	NA	TRBJ2-7	TRBV5-4	CASSLEWTSPRVEQYF	TGTGCCAGCAGCTTGGAGTGGACTAGCCCCCGGGTCGAGCAGTACTTC
NA	few	TRBJ1-1	TRBV11-2	CASSLGGDTEAFF	TGTGCCAGCAGCTTAGGGGGGGACACTGAAGCTTTCTTT